This is a list of T cell receptor beta chains from one sample in a study of technical replicates of blood from a few donors. TCRdb's copy holds only in-frame clones and misses some; the assay was immunoSEQ multiplex PCR. The data show more than 80,000 clones, more than 90% seen once. Sequencing used T cells isolated from PBMCs. Every receptor here comes from a human donor in good health. Both conserved end residues are part of each CDR3. A D gene is named only where the DNA matches it firmly. Clone sizes are given selectively: once, few, many, or a class where the clone is expanded.

>NA|NA|TRBV29-1|TRBJ1-3
CSAAVGGNTIYF
TGCAGTGCCGCGGTAGGCGGAAACACCATATATTTT
>NA|TRBD1|TRBV29-1|TRBJ2-2
CSASQGNANTGELFF
TGCAGCGCGTCACAGGGGAATGCGAACACCGGGGAGCTGTTTTTT
>few|NA|TRBV6-6|TRBJ1-1
CASRDPGDTEAFF
TGTGCCAGCAGAGACCCAGGGGACACTGAAGCTTTCTTT
>NA|TRBD1|TRBV7-6|TRBJ2-1
CASKKQGLSEQFF
TGTGCCAGCAAAAAACAGGGGTTGAGTGAGCAGTTCTTC
>NA|NA|TRBV19|TRBJ2-5
CASSPSRDEAQYF
TGTGCCAGTAGTCCGTCCAGGGATGAGGCCCAGTACTTC
>NA|NA|TRBV4-1|TRBJ1-5
CASSQGYSNQPQHF
TGCGCCAGCAGCCAAGGCTATAGCAATCAGCCCCAGCATTTT
>NA|TRBD2|TRBV5-4|TRBJ2-1
CASSLTSGGVSYNEQFF
TGTGCCAGCAGCCTTACTAGCGGGGGAGTTTCCTACAATGAGCAGTTCTTC
>NA|TRBD2|TRBV5-1|TRBJ2-1
CASSPGTMGTNEQFF
TGCGCCAGCAGCCCTGGGACTATGGGCACGAATGAGCAGTTCTTC
>NA|TRBD1|TRBV18|TRBJ1-3
CASSPPGQGAETGNTIYF
TGTGCCAGCTCACCACCGGGACAGGGGGCTGAAACTGGAAACACCATATATTTT
>NA|NA|TRBV28|TRBJ1-1
CASGGGGSTEAFF
TGTGCCAGCGGTGGGGGGGGATCCACTGAAGCTTTCTTT
>NA|NA|TRBV7-2|TRBJ2-5
CASSLQGWEETQYF
TGTGCCAGCAGCTTACAGGGTTGGGAAGAGACCCAGTACTTC
>NA|TRBD1|TRBV5-6|TRBJ1-2
CASRRTGYNYGYTF
TGTGCCAGCAGAAGGACAGGGTATAACTATGGCTACACCTTC
>NA|NA|TRBV29-1|TRBJ2-1
CSVGQVSYNEQFF
TGCAGCGTTGGGCAGGTCTCCTACAATGAGCAGTTCTTC
>NA|NA|TRBV6-1|TRBJ2-1
CASTPDRPNEQFF
TGTGCCAGCACTCCTGACAGACCCAATGAGCAGTTCTTC
>NA|NA|TRBV2|TRBJ2-7
CASHPFAAPEQYF
TGTGCCAGCCATCCTTTTGCGGCCCCCGAGCAGTACTTC
>NA|TRBD2|TRBV11-3|TRBJ2-3
CASSSGLAETQYF
TGTGCCAGCAGCTCAGGACTAGCGGAGACGCAGTATTTT
>NA|TRBD1|TRBV6-4|TRBJ1-1
CASSQTGQTEAFF
TGTGCCAGCAGCCAGACAGGGCAGACTGAAGCTTTCTTT
>NA|NA|TRBV13|TRBJ2-3
CASSYSGTDTQYF
TGTGCCAGCAGCTATAGTGGCACAGATACGCAGTATTTT